Described below is a single TCR beta chain sequence and its context. These data belong to a study of response to subunit inactivated influenza vaccine. TCRdb analysed the RT-PCR reads with MiXCR anew, one entry per CDR3 protein. Here the sample spans about 650,000 distinct CDR3 sequences, 12% to 15% being singletons. This sample comprised PBMCs from blood, obtained 14 to 15 days before vaccination. The source is a man in his fifties or sixties who received an inactivated influenza vaccine.

The CDR3 loop is CASSRSAVGQRGYTF. CDR3 bases: TGTGCCAGCAGCCGCTCCGCGGTTGGGCAACGTGGCTACACCTTC. V usage is TRBV13 and J usage is TRBJ1-2, with D unclear. This CDR3 contains 15 residues. Trimming shortened V by 5 bases and J by 7 bases, and 20 bases separated the two germline ends. Germline V gene sequence: CDR1 PRHDT, CDR2 FYEKMQ (reference sequence).